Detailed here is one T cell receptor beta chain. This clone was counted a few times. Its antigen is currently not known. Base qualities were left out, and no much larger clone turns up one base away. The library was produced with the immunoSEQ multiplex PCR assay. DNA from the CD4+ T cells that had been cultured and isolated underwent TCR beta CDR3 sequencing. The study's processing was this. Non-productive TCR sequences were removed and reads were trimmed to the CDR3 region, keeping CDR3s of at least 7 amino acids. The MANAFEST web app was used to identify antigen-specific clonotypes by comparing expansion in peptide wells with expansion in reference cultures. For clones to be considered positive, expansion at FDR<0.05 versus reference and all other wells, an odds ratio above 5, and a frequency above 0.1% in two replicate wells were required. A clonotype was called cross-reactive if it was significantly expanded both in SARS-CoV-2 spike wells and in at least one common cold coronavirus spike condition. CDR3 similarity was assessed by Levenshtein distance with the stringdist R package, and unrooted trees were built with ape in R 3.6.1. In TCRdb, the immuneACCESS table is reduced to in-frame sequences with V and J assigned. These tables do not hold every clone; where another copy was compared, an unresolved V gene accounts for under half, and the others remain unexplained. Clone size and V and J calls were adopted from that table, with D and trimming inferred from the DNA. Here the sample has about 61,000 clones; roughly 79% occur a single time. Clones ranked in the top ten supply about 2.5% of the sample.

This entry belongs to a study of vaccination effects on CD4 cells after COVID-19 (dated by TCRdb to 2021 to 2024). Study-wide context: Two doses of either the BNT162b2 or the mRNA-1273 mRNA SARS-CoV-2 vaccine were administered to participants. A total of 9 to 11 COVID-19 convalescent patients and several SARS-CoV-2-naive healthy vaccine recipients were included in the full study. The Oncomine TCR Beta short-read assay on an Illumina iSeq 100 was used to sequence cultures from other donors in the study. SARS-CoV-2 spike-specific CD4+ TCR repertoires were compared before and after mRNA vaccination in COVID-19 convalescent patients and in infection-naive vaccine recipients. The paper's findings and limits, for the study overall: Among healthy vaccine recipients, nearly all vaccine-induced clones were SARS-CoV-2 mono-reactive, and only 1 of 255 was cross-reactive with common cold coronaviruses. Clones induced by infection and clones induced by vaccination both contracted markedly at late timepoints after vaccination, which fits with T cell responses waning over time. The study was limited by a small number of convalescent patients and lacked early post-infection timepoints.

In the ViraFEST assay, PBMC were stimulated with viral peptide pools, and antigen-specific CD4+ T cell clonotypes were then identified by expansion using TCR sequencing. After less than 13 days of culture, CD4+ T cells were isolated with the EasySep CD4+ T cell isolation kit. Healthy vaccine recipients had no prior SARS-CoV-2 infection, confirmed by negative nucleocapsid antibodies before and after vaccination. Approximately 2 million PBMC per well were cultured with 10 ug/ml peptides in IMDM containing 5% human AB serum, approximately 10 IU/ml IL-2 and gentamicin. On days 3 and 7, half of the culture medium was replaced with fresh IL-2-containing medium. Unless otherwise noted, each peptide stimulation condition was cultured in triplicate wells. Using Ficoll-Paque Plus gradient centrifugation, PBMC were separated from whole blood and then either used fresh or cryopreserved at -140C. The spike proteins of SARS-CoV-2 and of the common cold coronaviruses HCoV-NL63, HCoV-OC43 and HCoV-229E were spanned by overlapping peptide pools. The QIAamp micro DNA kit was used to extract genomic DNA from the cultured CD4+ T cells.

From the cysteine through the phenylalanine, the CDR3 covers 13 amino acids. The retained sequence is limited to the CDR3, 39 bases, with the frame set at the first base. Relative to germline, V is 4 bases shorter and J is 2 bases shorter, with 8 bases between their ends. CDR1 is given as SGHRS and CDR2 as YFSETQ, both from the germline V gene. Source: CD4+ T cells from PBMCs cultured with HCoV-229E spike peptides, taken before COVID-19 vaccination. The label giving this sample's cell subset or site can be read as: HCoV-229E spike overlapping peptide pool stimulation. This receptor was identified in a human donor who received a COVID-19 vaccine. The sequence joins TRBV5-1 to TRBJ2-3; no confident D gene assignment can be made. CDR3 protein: CASSVYITDTQYF. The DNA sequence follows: TGCGCCAGCAGCGTCTACATCACAGATACGCAGTATTTT.